The source of this T cell receptor (beta chain) is a study of blood T cell repertoires in COVID-19. The wider study: The United States, Italy and Spain supplied acute and convalescent COVID-19 samples. PBMCs, B-cell-depleted T cells, or T cells were the source of the cDNA or gDNA that made up the material.

This clone appeared a single time. Original processing notes: Amplified reference gene primers provided the basis for estimating nucleated cell counts. Assay used: immunoSEQ multiplex PCR; TCRdb lists only in-frame clones, some missing. D and trimming were read from the DNA, whereas the V and J calls and clone size are those reported in that table. Of about 78,000 clones in the sample, approximately 80% were seen once. The CDR3 has 11 amino acids. Germline V gene data show CDR1 as SGHAT and CDR2 as FQNNGV. The trim removed 5 bases at V and 10 bases at J, leaving 3 bases unmatched. Sequencing input: peripheral blood. The V and J genes are TRBV11-2 and TRBJ1-2; 8 bases agree with TRBD1. The TCR was taken from a man aged 55 to 69 with active or convalescent COVID-19. This CDR3 is CASSAGGLYTF. Written as DNA, the CDR3 is TGTGCCAGCAGCGCAGGGGGCCTCTACACCTTC. The complete variable domain, with remaining parts taken from reference TRBV11-2 and TRBJ1-2, reads EAGVAQSPRYKIIEKRQSVAFWCNPISGHATLYWYQQILGQGPKLLIQFQNNGVVDDSQLPKDRFSAERLKGVDSTLKIQPAKLEDSAVYLCASSAGGLYTFGSGTRLTVV.